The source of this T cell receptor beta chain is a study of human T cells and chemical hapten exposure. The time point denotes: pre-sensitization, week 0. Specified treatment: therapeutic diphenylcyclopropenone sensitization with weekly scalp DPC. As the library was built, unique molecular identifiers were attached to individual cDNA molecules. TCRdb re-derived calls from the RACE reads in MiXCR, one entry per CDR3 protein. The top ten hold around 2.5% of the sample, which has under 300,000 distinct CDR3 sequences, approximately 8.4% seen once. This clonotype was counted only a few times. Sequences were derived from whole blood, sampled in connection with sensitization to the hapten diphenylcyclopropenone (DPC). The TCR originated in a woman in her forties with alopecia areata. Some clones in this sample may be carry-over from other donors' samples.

CDR3 loop: CASSRVGRTGGEKLFF. The CDR3 DNA reads as TGTGCCAGCAGCCGGGTTGGCAGGACAGGGGGTGAAAAACTGTTTTTT. The chain couples TRBV7-9 to TRBJ1-4, with TRBD1 matching over 10 bases. The CDR3 loop spans 16 amino acids. The germline V gene has CDR1 SEHNR and CDR2 FQNEAQ (reference sequence). With 5 bases clipped from V and 7 bases from J, the junction kept 10 bases outside the gene matches.